What follows describes a single TCR beta chain. The antigen is not known. CDR1 and CDR2 from the germline V gene are LGHNA and YNFKEQ. J gave up 1 base and V 4 bases, and 5 bases lay outside the gene matches. This CDR3 has 15 residues. The data were obtained in a study of cytomegalovirus exposure and HLA in healthy donors. Findings and caveats of the study: Most of the CMV-associated TCR beta chains (in a later analysis) appeared to be HLA-restricted.

PCR involved 60 Vbeta and 13 Jbeta primers. Profiling relied on immunoSEQ multiplex PCR, and the TCRdb table lists in-frame clones only, not all of them. Of roughly 120,000 clones listed, roughly 82% are singletons. The sample was PBMCs. The rearrangement links TRBV4-2 to TRBJ2-7; 9 bases line up with TRBD2. This clonotype was sampled from a woman in her thirties or forties in good health and CMV-seropositive. DNA for the CDR3: TGTGCCAGCAGCCGAGAGCGGGAGGTTTCCTACGAGCAGTACTTC. Its translation is CASSREREVSYEQYF.